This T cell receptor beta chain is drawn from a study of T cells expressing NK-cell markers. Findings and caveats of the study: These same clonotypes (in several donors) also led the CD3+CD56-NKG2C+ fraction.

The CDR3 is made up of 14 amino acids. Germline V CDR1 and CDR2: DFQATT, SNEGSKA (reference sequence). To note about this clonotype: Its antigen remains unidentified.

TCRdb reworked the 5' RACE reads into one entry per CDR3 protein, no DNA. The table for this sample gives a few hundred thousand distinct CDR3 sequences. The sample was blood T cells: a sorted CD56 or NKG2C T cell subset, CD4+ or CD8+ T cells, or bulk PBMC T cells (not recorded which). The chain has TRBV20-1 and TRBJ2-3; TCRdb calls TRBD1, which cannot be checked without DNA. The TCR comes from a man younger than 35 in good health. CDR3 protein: CSASGGLNTDTQYF.